A selection of T cell receptor beta chains follows, all from one sample in a study of molecular identifiers for immune sequencing clone quantification. TCRdb ran MiXCR on the PCR reads and lists one entry per CDR3 protein. The table records around 480,000 distinct CDR3 sequences, around 21% of them present only once. The sequencing sample was made of naive CD8+ T cells from blood, with Jurkat cell RNA spiked in. These TCRs come from a human donor in good health. Some libraries in this study had Jurkat cell RNA spiked in. CDR3s include the opening cysteine and the closing phenylalanine or tryptophan. A D gene is named only where the DNA matches it firmly. Only part of the rows carry a size: once, few, many, or a class if the clone is expanded.

D: TRBD1; size: many; J: TRBJ2-7; V: TRBV19; DNA: TGTGCCAGCAGTCCGGGACAGAACTACGAGCAGTACTTC; CDR3: CASSPGQNYEQYF
D: TRBD1; size: few; J: TRBJ1-5; V: TRBV6-2/TRBV6-3; DNA: TGTGCCAGCAGTAGTTTGTTGACAGGGGCAGAGAATCAGCCCCAGCATTTT; CDR3: CASSSLLTGAENQPQHF
D: -; size: many; J: TRBJ1-1; V: TRBV28; DNA: TGTGCCAGCAGTCCGGACGGGGGGCGGACTGAAGCTTTCTTT; CDR3: CASSPDGGRTEAFF
D: -; size: -; J: TRBJ2-3; V: TRBV10-2; DNA: TGCGCCAGCAGTGAAGGGTTTCAGCAGTATTTT; CDR3: CASSEGFQQYF
D: -; size: many; J: TRBJ1-1; V: TRBV27; DNA: TGTGCCAGCAGCCTGACAGTAACGAACACTGAAGCTTTCTTT; CDR3: CASSLTVTNTEAFF
D: -; size: many; J: TRBJ1-5; V: TRBV27; DNA: TGTGCCAGCAGTTTATTCAGGGGTAATCAGCCCCAGCATTTT; CDR3: CASSLFRGNQPQHF
D: -; size: -; J: TRBJ1-5; V: TRBV20-1; DNA: TGCAGTGCTCGCGGGCCCGGGGAGATGTCCAATCAGCCCCAGCATTTT; CDR3: CSARGPGEMSNQPQHF
D: -; size: few; J: TRBJ2-7; V: TRBV4-1; DNA: TGCGCCAGCAGCCAGGAAGCATTCAGCTACGAGCAGTACTTC; CDR3: CASSQEAFSYEQYF
D: -; size: many; J: TRBJ1-1; V: TRBV4-2; DNA: TGTGCCAGCAGCCAAGATTATCTGGGTGAAGCTTTCTTT; CDR3: CASSQDYLGEAFF
D: -; size: many; J: TRBJ2-1; V: TRBV6-2/TRBV6-3; DNA: TGTGCCAGCAGTTACGGGACCCACACACATGAGCAGTTCTTC; CDR3: CASSYGTHTHEQFF
D: -; size: few; J: TRBJ1-1; V: TRBV4-3; DNA: TGCGCCAGCAGCCACTTCAACAGGGAAGCTTTCTTT; CDR3: CASSHFNREAFF
D: TRBD1; size: few; J: TRBJ1-4; V: TRBV7-9; DNA: TGTGCCAGCAGCAGCAACCGAGGGACAGCTACTGCAACTAATGAAAAACTGTTTTTT; CDR3: CASSSNRGTATATNEKLFF
D: TRBD2; size: -; J: TRBJ2-2; V: TRBV7-2; DNA: TGTGCCAGCAGCTATACTAGCGATGACACCGGGGAGCTGTTTTTT; CDR3: CASSYTSDDTGELFF
D: -; size: many; J: TRBJ2-3; V: TRBV28; DNA: TGTGCCAGCAGTTCAAGCGAGGAGGTCACAGATACGCAGTATTTT; CDR3: CASSSSEEVTDTQYF
D: -; size: few; J: TRBJ2-1; V: TRBV12-3/TRBV12-4; DNA: TGTGCCAGCAGTTTGGCTAGACTCGACGATGAGCAGTTCTTC; CDR3: CASSLARLDDEQFF
D: -; size: many; J: TRBJ2-7; V: TRBV6-6; DNA: TGTGCCAGCAGTCACCTGCGGCACGAGCAGTACTTC; CDR3: CASSHLRHEQYF
D: TRBD2; size: many; J: TRBJ2-5; V: TRBV20-1; DNA: TGCAGTGCTACAAGCTGGGAAGCGGGACTGGGTAAAGAGACCCAGTACTTC; CDR3: CSATSWEAGLGKETQYF
D: TRBD1; size: few; J: TRBJ1-3; V: TRBV6-5; DNA: TGTGCCAGCAGTTACGGCAGGGGGCCTGGAAACACCATATATTTT; CDR3: CASSYGRGPGNTIYF
D: TRBD1; size: -; J: TRBJ2-7; V: TRBV19; DNA: TGTGCCAGTAGCACAGGGGGCCACGAGCAGTACTTC; CDR3: CASSTGGHEQYF
D: -; size: few; J: TRBJ1-4; V: TRBV6-6; DNA: TGTGCCAGCAGTTACGGCCTGCCTCAAGCAACTAATGAAAAACTGTTTTTT; CDR3: CASSYGLPQATNEKLFF